This T cell receptor beta chain originates from a study of T cell changes during pregnancy in multiple sclerosis. The repertoire was sequenced with immunoSEQ multiplex PCR; TCRdb's copy has only in-frame clones and lacks some. Seen here are tens of thousands of clones, 85% to 95% observed once, and the top ten hold approximately 3.5%. The CDR3 spans 13 residues. The V segment lost 5 bases and the J segment 3 bases; nucleotides outside the gene matches: 4. The germline V gene encodes CDR1 SGHKS and CDR2 YYEKEE (reference sequence). The source material was CD8+ T cells from peripheral blood mononuclear cells, sampled in the second trimester of pregnancy. This chain links TRBV5-5 with TRBJ2-5; TRBD1 agrees at 7 bases. This TCR was recovered from a female donor with multiple sclerosis, enrolled in a pregnancy study. The CDR3 sequence: CASSRGPEETQYF. DNA for the CDR3: TGTGCCAGCAGTAGGGGGCCCGAAGAGACCCAGTACTTC.